A single sample gave rise to the 19 T cell receptor beta chains below, sequenced in a study of cytomegalovirus exposure and HLA in healthy donors. PCR was performed using 60 Vbeta and 13 Jbeta primers. Clones were sequenced by immunoSEQ multiplex PCR, and TCRdb holds only the in-frame ones, with some missing. Among 110,000 to 150,000 clones listed, roughly 72% were seen once. The sample was PBMCs. The receptors were sampled from a man between 40 and 49 years old in good health and CMV-seronegative.

Here the CDR3 reads CASTKDGLAGVSGELFF. As DNA, the CDR3 is TGTGCCAGCACGAAAGATGGACTAGCGGGGGTGTCCGGGGAGCTGTTTTTT. This sequence joins TRBV2 and TRBJ2-2, with 13 bases that match TRBD2. This CDR3 is 17 amino acids long. From germline, CDR1 is SNHLY and CDR2 FYNNEI. Trimming took 7 bases from V and 6 from J; bases not matched to a gene: 11. Combining the CDR3 with reference TRBV2 and TRBJ2-2 gives the whole variable domain EPEVTQTPSHQVTQMGQEVILRCVPISNHLYFYWYRQILGQKVEFLVSFYNNEISEKSEIFDDQFSVERPDGSNFTLKIRSTKLEDSAMYFCASTKDGLAGVSGELFFGEGSRLTVL.

The sample holds a few counts of this clone. This chain joins TRBV4-1 and TRBJ2-7; possibly TRBD1 for D (6 bases). Trimming took 2 bases from V and 5 from J, leaving 13 bases between them. The CDR3 extends over 14 amino acids. Germline CDR1 is MGHRA and CDR2 is YSYEKL. The DNA of the CDR3 is TGCGCCAGCAGCCAACAGGGGTATTGGGACGAGCAGTACTTC. Translation: CASSQQGYWDEQYF.

J is TRBJ1-1 and V is TRBV7-2; the match to TRBD1 covers 8 bases. In germline, CDR1 is SGHTA, CDR2 FQGNSA. Germline trimming cut 10 bases from V and 1 base from J; bases unmatched to any gene: 11. This CDR3 has 15 amino acids. The CDR3 is CATRGRTGRNTEAFF. CDR3 bases: TGTGCCACCCGGGGAAGGACAGGGAGGAACACTGAAGCTTTCTTT.

Only a few counts were recorded for this clone. The junction departs from germline at one end; a sequencing error may be responsible. The rearrangement joins TRBV19 to TRBJ1-1; 7 bases map to TRBD1. The CDR3 has 15 residues. CDR1 is LNHDA, CDR2 SQIVND, per germline (reference sequence). CDR3 residues: CASSTQPTGNPEAFF. The CDR3 DNA sequence: TGTGCCAGTAGTACCCAGCCGACAGGGAACCCTGAAGCTTTCTTT. Based on the CDR3 plus reference TRBV19 and TRBJ1-1, the full variable domain is DGGITQSPKYLFRKEGQNVTLSCEQNLNHDAMYWYRQDPGQGLRLIYYSQIVNDFQKGDIAEGYSVSREKKESFPLTVTSAQKNPTAFYLCASSTQPTGNPEAFFGQGTRLTVV.

V gene TRBV6-5 combines with J gene TRBJ1-4, with D perhaps matching TRBD1 (5 bases). The germline V gene encodes CDR1 MNHEY and CDR2 SVGAGI. The CDR3 length is 16 residues. The ends were cut back, 0 bases at V and 5 bases at J, with 13 bases in the middle. The CDR3 coding sequence is TGTGCCAGCAGTTACTCCACAGGTGGAGGGAATGAAAAACTGTTTTTT. The encoded protein is CASSYSTGGGNEKLFF.

Only one count was recorded for this clone. J is TRBJ1-1 and V is TRBV28, with D unclear. Trimming removed 0 bases at V and 11 bases at J, with 13 bases between. The CDR3 sequence is 13 residues long. Per the germline V gene, CDR1 is MDHEN and CDR2 is SYDVKM. The DNA of the CDR3 is TGTGCCAGCAGTTTATGGGCCAATTCGGGGGCTTTCTTT. Translation gives CASSLWANSGAFF.

This clone was observed a single time. This rearrangement joins TRBV4-1 to TRBJ1-5, with D perhaps matching TRBD1 (6 bases). CDR1 is MGHRA and CDR2 is YSYEKL in the germline V gene. The CDR3 is 16 amino acids. Trimming removed 3 bases from V and 3 bases from J, with 15 bases in between. The CDR3 sequence: CASSQEQGGFNQPQHF. The DNA of the CDR3 is TGCGCCAGCAGCCAGGAACAGGGTGGATTCAATCAGCCCCAGCATTTT.

The J gene is TRBJ1-4, the V gene TRBV4-1; D ambiguous. Deletions cut 7 bases from V and 8 bases from J, with 20 bases between. This CDR3 region has 15 residues. In germline, CDR1 is MGHRA, CDR2 YSYEKL. This CDR3 reads CASTSREREAEKLFF. The CDR3 DNA sequence: TGCGCCAGCACCTCGAGGGAGAGGGAGGCGGAAAAACTGTTTTTT.

The chain combines TRBV6-1 with TRBJ1-6; 12 bases match TRBD1. Germline V lookup: CDR1 MNHNS, CDR2 SASEGT. CDR3 length: 15 amino acids. J gave up 10 bases and V 6 bases, and 7 bases lay outside the gene matches. As DNA, the CDR3 is TGTGCCAGCAGAGCTGGGGACAGGGGGCGGTCACCCCTCCACTTT. The encoded protein is CASRAGDRGRSPLHF.

The chain has TRBV5-1 and TRBJ2-6, with unresolved D. This CDR3 has 15 amino acids. Trimming pared 1 base from V and 2 bases from J, leaving 7 bases between. Germline V CDR1 and CDR2: SGHRS, YFSETQ. In DNA, the CDR3 is TGCGCCAGCAGCTTGTCTAATCCTGGGGCCAACGTCCTGACTTTC. Its protein product is CASSLSNPGANVLTF.

In this sample, this clone turned up once. The chain carries TRBV9 and TRBJ2-7; D gene ambiguous. Germline V gene data show CDR1 as SGDLS and CDR2 as YYNGEE. Trimming took off 2 bases at V and 3 bases at J, with 15 bases between the two ends. The CDR3 extends over 15 amino acids. DNA of the CDR3: TGTGCCAGCAGCGTCCTCCCGGGTCCTGTCTACGAGCAGTACTTC. Translated, it gives CASSVLPGPVYEQYF.

The J gene is TRBJ2-1, the V gene TRBV5-1, with a tentative D call TRBD2 (5 bases). V was pared by 2 bases and J by 2 bases, with 11 bases between. The germline CDR1 and CDR2 sequences are SGHRS and YFSETQ. There are 15 residues in the CDR3. Here the CDR3 DNA reads TGCGCCAGCAGCTTCGGGGAGACTCCCTACAATGAGCAGTTCTTC. Protein: CASSFGETPYNEQFF.

The CDR3 bases are TGTGCCAGCAGCCCGGGACTCATTAAGAGCGGGGAACTGTTTTTT. As protein: CASSPGLIKSGELFF. The V and J genes are TRBV6-5 and TRBJ1-4; tentatively, D is TRBD1 (5 bases). The germline CDR1 and CDR2 sequences are MNHEY and SVGAGI. The CDR3 spans 15 residues. V gave up 6 bases and J gave up 12 bases, with 23 bases separating them.

The chain is built from TRBV7-2 and TRBJ2-7, with TRBD1 as a possible D gene (6 bases). CDR1 SGHTA and CDR2 FQGNSA come from the germline V gene. V was shortened by 4 bases and J by 7 bases, with 14 bases between the two germline ends. The CDR3 is 13 amino acids. The CDR3 spells CASSYGQRREQYF. CDR3 nucleotides: TGTGCCAGCAGCTACGGACAGCGACGTGAGCAGTACTTC. The complete variable domain, with remaining parts taken from reference TRBV7-2 and TRBJ2-7, reads GAGVSQSPSNKVTEKGKDVELRCDPISGHTALYWYRQSLGQGLEFLIYFQGNSAPDKSGLPSDRFSAERTGGSVSTLTIQRTQQEDSAVYLCASSYGQRREQYFGPGTRLTVT.

The genes are TRBV5-6 and TRBJ2-7; 14 nucleotides line up with TRBD2. Germline V gene lookup returns CDR1 SGHDT and CDR2 YYEEEE. This CDR3 contains 16 residues. Trimming at V came to 4 bases and at J to 5 bases, leaving 8 bases not matched to a gene. The CDR3 loop is CASSPPGLAGGNEQYF. In DNA form, the CDR3 reads TGTGCCAGCAGCCCCCCCGGACTAGCGGGGGGCAACGAGCAGTACTTC.

The rearrangement links TRBV5-1 to TRBJ1-2; D perhaps matches TRBD1 (6 bases). The CDR3 runs 14 residues. From germline, CDR1 is SGHRS and CDR2 YFSETQ. V lost 2 bases, J lost 4 bases, and 12 bases lay in between. CDR3 protein: CASSLTGSGYGYTF. The CDR3 region has the DNA TGCGCCAGCAGCTTAACAGGGTCGGGCTATGGCTACACCTTC.

V and J are TRBV7-3 and TRBJ2-7, with D possibly TRBD2 on 7 matching bases. Germline CDR1 SGHTA, CDR2 FQGTGA. V gave up 4 bases and J gave up 2 bases, with 12 bases separating them. The CDR3 has 14 amino acids. CDR3 sequence reads: CASSWGGHPYEQYF. The DNA for the CDR3 is TGTGCCAGCAGCTGGGGGGGGCACCCCTACGAGCAGTACTTC.

The rearrangement links TRBV4-3 to TRBJ2-1; 9 bases are a match to TRBD2. The CDR3 sequence is 17 residues long. The junction had 10 bases not matched to a gene; V was cut back by 0 bases and J by 7 bases. The germline gives CDR1 LGHNA, CDR2 YSLEER. CDR3 protein: CASSQDLAGEGGNEQFF. Here the CDR3 DNA reads TGCGCCAGCAGCCAAGACTTAGCGGGAGAGGGGGGGAATGAGCAGTTCTTC.

The CDR3 sequence: CASSVVSGGGYTF. The CDR3 coding sequence is TGTGCCAGCAGCGTAGTTTCAGGGGGTGGCTACACCTTC. The rearrangement links TRBV9 to TRBJ1-2, with 7 bases lining up with TRBD1. This CDR3 is built from 13 residues. Trimming removed 0 bases from V and 7 bases from J; junction bases left unmatched: 3. The germline V gene encodes CDR1 SGDLS and CDR2 YYNGEE.